The rows below give T cell receptor beta chains drawn from one sample of a study of T cells after yellow fever vaccination. TCRdb used MiXCR to reprocess the 5' RACE reads, holding one entry per CDR3 protein. The sample shows 450,000 to 550,000 distinct CDR3 sequences, 20% to 25% of them seen only once. The sample was PBMCs, taken less than 25 days after the first yellow fever vaccination. The receptors stem from a young man who received the YFV17D yellow fever vaccine. Each CDR3 is given with its conserved first and last residue. The D gene is left open where the match is weak. Only some rows state a clone size, as once, few, many or a class for expanded clones.

abundance,j_gene,v_gene,d_gene,len,CDR3nt,CDR3aa
few,TRBJ2-7,TRBV3-1,TRBD2,14,TGTGCCAGCAGCCACAGCGGGGGGGGATACGAGCAGTACTTC,CASSHSGGGYEQYF
-,TRBJ2-1,TRBV20-1,-,14,TGCAGTGCTAGCGACAGTAAAAAGTCCAATGAGCAGTTCTTC,CSASDSKKSNEQFF
-,TRBJ2-3,TRBV7-2,-,13,TGTGCCAGCAGCTTAGGGTTTGCAGATACGCAGTATTTT,CASSLGFADTQYF
few,TRBJ1-6,TRBV5-4,-,14,TGTGCCAGCAGCTTCGGGACTGATAATTCACCCCTCCACTTT,CASSFGTDNSPLHF
-,TRBJ1-5,TRBV28,-,12,TGTGCCAGCAGTAGCAGGGATCAGCCCCAGCATTTT,CASSSRDQPQHF
-,TRBJ1-1,TRBV4-3,-,16,TGCGCCAGCAGCCAAGCAGGAGGAGGGTGGGACACTGAAGCTTTCTTT,CASSQAGGGWDTEAFF
few,TRBJ2-2,TRBV11-2,-,16,TGTGCCAGCAGCCCCTCACCCACTACGAACACCGGGGAGCTGTTTTTT,CASSPSPTTNTGELFF
-,TRBJ2-1,TRBV4-1,-,15,TGCGCCAGCAGCCAACAGCGTTTCTCCTACAATGAGCAGTTCTTC,CASSQQRFSYNEQFF
many,TRBJ2-4,TRBV7-2,TRBD2,15,TGTGCCAGCAGCCTAAGTAGCGGGGGGCCACCCATTCAGTACTTC,CASSLSSGGPPIQYF
-,TRBJ1-1,TRBV4-1,-,15,TGCGCCAGCAGCCAAGAGGCCCCACTGGAAGGTGAAGCTTTCTTT,CASSQEAPLEGEAFF
-,TRBJ1-1,TRBV4-2,-,12,TGTGCCAGCGTAGGGGGGAACACTGAAGCTTTCTTT,CASVGGNTEAFF
-,TRBJ1-6,TRBV7-2,-,14,TGTGCCAGCAGCTTAGATGCAGGGAAGTCACCCCTCCACTTT,CASSLDAGKSPLHF
-,TRBJ2-6,TRBV19,TRBD1,20,TGTGCCACCGCCATACGAGATTCCGGGACAGGTGTCTCTGGGGCCAACGTCCTGACTTTC,CATAIRDSGTGVSGANVLTF
-,TRBJ2-1,TRBV5-1,TRBD2,14,TGCGCCAGCAGCCCTAGGACTAGACGCAATGAGCAGTTCTTC,CASSPRTRRNEQFF
-,TRBJ2-2,TRBV5-1,-,13,TGCGCCAGCAGCTTGCCTCTGACCGGGGAGCTGTTTTTT,CASSLPLTGELFF
-,TRBJ1-2,TRBV18,TRBD1,17,TGTGCCAGCTCACCCTTCGATCCGGGACAGGGGAACTATGGCTACACCTTC,CASSPFDPGQGNYGYTF
-,TRBJ2-2,TRBV11-2,-,12,TGTGCCAGCAGCTTTGGGTTCGGGGAGCTGTTTTTT,CASSFGFGELFF
-,TRBJ2-1,TRBV5-1,-,16,TGCGCCAGCGGCCCCGCGACAGAAAGCTCCTACAATGAGCAGTTCTTC,CASGPATESSYNEQFF
-,TRBJ2-2,TRBV27,-,13,TGTGCCAGCAGTTTAAAGGCGCCCGGGGAGCTGTTTTTT,CASSLKAPGELFF
-,TRBJ2-3,TRBV11-1,TRBD2,18,TGTGCCAGCAGCTTCCACCTAGCGGGGGGGCATCTCACAGATACGCAGTATTTT,CASSFHLAGGHLTDTQYF